This T cell receptor beta chain appears in the sequencing data of a study of shared clonotypes between healthy human individuals (dated by TCRdb to about 2020). Regarding the complete study: Two women and a few men aged 18 to 49 years were included in the cohort. For each donor, three plates each were used for CD4 naive and CD4 memory, two plates were used for CD8 naive, and one plate was used for CD8 memory. Blood TCR repertoires of four to six healthy adults were deeply sequenced to estimate repertoire size and the extent of clonotype sharing between individuals. Libraries were prepared and TCR repertoires were sequenced by different laboratories using diverse techniques, in order to increase sequencing depth and limit assay-specific biases. Between about 0.8 and 8.9 billion PBMCs per donor were obtained by leukapheresis.

As for this clone: No antigen is known for it. Qualities for individual bases were not recorded, and no much larger clone is one base off.

The investigation overall reported the following: Because the study included a small number of donors, the genetic and exposure-history diversity represented was limited. Even with the large sequencing depth, rarefaction of the sorted-subset datasets indicated that sequencing was incomplete. Pairwise subsampling indicated that sequencing depth was expected to affect the degree of clonotype sharing among donors. Sampling was restricted to blood, and TCR repertoires in tissues likely differ from the TCR repertoires found in blood. When four donors were compared, the shared fraction of clonotypes was 5% to 6.5% for naive CD4, more than 3% for naive CD8, 2% to 2.5% for memory CD4, and 0.4% for memory CD8. Compared with non-shared clonotypes, clonotypes shared by all four sorted-subset donors had higher generation probabilities. Estimated clonotype richness was generally larger for naive than for memory subsets.

TCR CDR3 regions were amplified from genomic DNA by multiplex PCR using the deep immunoSEQ assay. Genomic DNA extracted from each cell subset was distributed evenly over all wells of several immunoSEQ 96-well plates, and each plate served as one replicate. Each replicate PCR for sorted subsets received around 0.2 ug genomic DNA, equal to 28,000 or so T cell genomes. Purified libraries were measured with a Qubit 3.0 fluorometer, size-checked on a Bioanalyzer 2100, and measured again with the KAPA Library Quantification kit. Each immunoSEQ 96-well plate was sequenced on its own single-read 150-cycle Illumina NextSeq 550 flow cell. In the original analysis: Because the immunoSEQ output included only junctional sequences and no quality scores, the filtering could not be the same as the filtering used for full-length reads. To assign V/J genes and CDR3, sequences were annotated using PyIR, a Python wrapper for IgBLAST v1.9, with IMGT germline references. Reads were filtered out if the reads had weak V/J assignments (E-value above 1e-6), no CDR3, stop codons, out-of-frame junctions, or ambiguous translated residues. V3J clonotypes were defined as sequences sharing the same inferred V gene, J gene, and CDR3 amino acid sequence. To compute the percentage overlap between repertoires, the number of shared unique clonotypes was divided by the size of the smaller repertoire. RTK rarefaction, the Chao1 estimator, and Recon v2.1 estimates of unobserved clonotypes were used to assess repertoire richness. Generation probabilities for all TCRbeta clonotypes obtained by the gDNA method from a few donors were computed using OLGA. Entries here come from immuneACCESS through TCRdb and include only in-frame sequences with V and J called. Some clones fail to appear in such tables; in the studies checked, an unresolved V gene covers under half of the shortfall, and the cause of the remainder is unknown. V, J and clone size are taken as reported in that table, and D and trimming were inferred from the DNA itself. The sample contains about 600,000 clones, about 96% of them found a single time. The ten largest make up 0.057% of the sample.

Looking up the germline V gene (reference sequence) yields CDR1 LNHDA and CDR2 SQIVND. The CDR3 holds 12 amino acids from the cysteine to the phenylalanine. CDR3 DNA is the only sequence kept; it has 36 bases, read in frame from the first base. V is reduced by 9 bases and J by 11 bases, leaving a spacing of 20 bases between them. Donors were healthy HIV-negative adults with no recently reported acute infections or vaccinations. Every donor was a Caucasian adult living in Nashville, Tennessee, USA. CD4+ T cells were enriched through magnetic negative selection, after which naive cells were positively selected on CD45RA and the remaining negative fraction served as the memory subset. Blood was obtained by leukapheresis, after which PBMCs were separated by Ficoll-Histopaque density gradient centrifugation and cryopreserved in liquid nitrogen vapor phase. Purity and quantity of every magnetically sorted T cell population were checked by analytical flow cytometry. Genomic DNA was isolated from each sorted fraction and quantified by UV absorbance on a Nanodrop 2000c.

This clonotype was obtained from a woman under 40 in good health. Sequencing used naive CD4+ T cells sorted from blood. The cell subset or site label here, explained by the study, means: CD45RA+ positively selected. The sequence links TRBV19 to TRBJ2-7; TRBD2 could be the D gene, as 6 bases match. DNA sequence: TGTGCCAGCCCGATCTGTGGGGACTGGAAGTACTTC. It is translated as CASPICGDWKYF.